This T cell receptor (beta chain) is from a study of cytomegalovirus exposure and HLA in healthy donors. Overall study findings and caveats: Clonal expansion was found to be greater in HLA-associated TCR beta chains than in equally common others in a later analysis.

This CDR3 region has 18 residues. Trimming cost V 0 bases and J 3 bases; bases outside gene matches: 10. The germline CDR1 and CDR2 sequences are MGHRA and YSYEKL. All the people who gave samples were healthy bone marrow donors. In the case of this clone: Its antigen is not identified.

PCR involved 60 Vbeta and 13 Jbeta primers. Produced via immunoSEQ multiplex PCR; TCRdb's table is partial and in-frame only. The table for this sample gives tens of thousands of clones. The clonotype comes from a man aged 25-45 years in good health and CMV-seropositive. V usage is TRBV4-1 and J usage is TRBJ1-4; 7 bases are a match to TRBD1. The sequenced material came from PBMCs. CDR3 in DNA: TGCGCCAGCAGCCAAGAAGAGGGACCGACAGGGCCTAATGAAAAACTGTTTTTT. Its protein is CASSQEEGPTGPNEKLFF.